The 14 T cell receptor beta chains given below trace back to one sample, sequenced in a study of blood T cell repertoires in COVID-19. Only in-frame clones appear in the TCRdb table, and some are missing; sequencing was by immunoSEQ multiplex PCR. This sample has roughly 250,000 clones, with around 90% found just once. The source material was peripheral blood. These receptors were taken from a woman younger than 45 with acute or convalescent COVID-19.

J is TRBJ2-1 and V is TRBV2, with TRBD2 matching 9 bases. Germline loops: CDR1 SNHLY, CDR2 FYNNEI. V shed 5 bases, J shed 3 bases, and the junction held 14 bases outside the gene matches. CDR3 length: 18 residues. CDR3 loop: CASSPTKIGTSFYNEQFF. The CDR3 bases are TGTGCCAGCAGTCCTACGAAAATCGGGACTAGCTTCTACAATGAGCAGTTCTTC.

The rearrangement links TRBV7-2 to TRBJ2-3, with D perhaps matching TRBD2 (6 bases). Germline V gives CDR1 SGHTA, CDR2 FQGNSA. The CDR3 spans 15 residues. The V end was cut by 3 bases, the J end by 3 bases, with 13 bases between. The CDR3 region has the DNA TGTGCCAGCAGCTTGGGAAATAGCGGAACAGATACGCAGTATTTT. As protein: CASSLGNSGTDTQYF.

Here the CDR3 DNA reads TGCGCCAGCAGCTTCTCCCCTAGCGGGAGGCCGGGTGAGCAGTTCTTC. This sequence encodes CASSFSPSGRPGEQFF. The chain has TRBV5-1 and TRBJ2-1; 11 nucleotides match TRBD2. The V gene's germline CDR1 is SGHRS and CDR2 YFSETQ. V shed 2 bases, J shed 9 bases, and the junction held 10 bases outside the gene matches. The CDR3 runs to 16 residues.

CDR3 sequence reads: CASSLATVLYGYTF. The DNA of the CDR3 is TGTGCCAGCAGCTTGGCTACGGTTTTATATGGCTACACCTTC. The V and J genes are TRBV5-4 and TRBJ1-2; D gene uncertain. This CDR3 region has 14 residues. The V end was cut by 0 bases, the J end by 5 bases, with 11 bases between. Per the germline V gene, CDR1 is SGHNT and CDR2 is YYREEE (reference sequence).

The chain has TRBV29-1 and TRBJ2-1, with TRBD2 matching over 9 bases. This CDR3 is built from 19 residues. V gave up 1 base and J gave up 2 bases; unmatched junction bases: 15. Germline CDR1 and CDR2: SQVTM and ANQGSEA. The CDR3 spells CSVEGRGLAGGRPYNEQFF. The CDR3 DNA sequence: TGCAGCGTTGAAGGACGTGGATTGGCGGGAGGGAGGCCCTACAATGAGCAGTTCTTC.

The chain combines TRBV6-2 or TRBV6-3 with TRBJ2-5; TRBD2 matches at 12 bases. Germline values: CDR1 MNHEY, CDR2 SVGEGT. CDR3 length equals 15 residues. V dropped 2 bases and J dropped 4; count of bases not matched to a gene: 2. The DNA of the CDR3 is TGTGCCAGCAGTTACCCGGGACTAGCGGGAGAGACCCAGTACTTC. It is translated as CASSYPGLAGETQYF.

The J gene is TRBJ2-3, the V gene TRBV2, with 9 bases lining up with TRBD2. V lost 3 bases to trimming and J lost 6 bases; unmatched junction nucleotides: 10. CDR1 is SNHLY, CDR2 FYNNEI, per germline. The CDR3 length is 16 residues. The CDR3 region is CASSDRREGPRDTQYF. CDR3 sequence (DNA): TGTGCCAGCAGTGATAGGCGGGAGGGCCCAAGGGATACGCAGTATTTT.

V and J are TRBV27 and TRBJ1-5; tentatively, D is TRBD1 (5 bases). The CDR3 is 15 residues long. Germline values: CDR1 MNHEY, CDR2 SMNVEV (reference sequence). V lost 4 bases, J lost 6 bases, and 16 bases lay in between. The DNA of the CDR3 is TGTGCCAGCAGTTACAGTGGGGAAAGGGGTCAGCCCCAGCATTTT. Translated: CASSYSGERGQPQHF.

The rearrangement links TRBV4-1 to TRBJ1-1; TRBD1 matches at 7 bases. Germline CDR1 and CDR2: MGHRA and YSYEKL. V was clipped by 1 base and J by 1 base; unmatched bases: 0. The CDR3 runs 14 residues. The CDR3 region has the DNA TGCGCCAGCAGCCAAGGACAGGGGAACACTGAAGCTTTCTTT. Residues: CASSQGQGNTEAFF.

The chain employs TRBV11-2 and TRBJ1-1; possibly TRBD1 for D (6 bases). The CDR3 covers 16 residues. Trimming stripped 1 base from V and 2 bases from J, with 14 bases between. Germline values: CDR1 SGHAT, CDR2 FQNNGV. CDR3 sequence reads: CASSLGYRGGNTEAFF. CDR3 nucleotide sequence: TGTGCCAGCAGCTTAGGATATAGAGGGGGTAACACTGAAGCTTTCTTT.

This clone turned up a few times. V gene TRBV9 combines with J gene TRBJ1-4; D is perhaps TRBD1 (5 bases). Germline-derived CDR1 and CDR2 are SGDLS and YYNGEE. Trimming removed 0 bases at V and 0 bases at J, with 9 bases between. There are 16 residues in the CDR3. Here the CDR3 DNA reads TGTGCCAGCAGCGTAGCCCAGGGTTCAACTAATGAAAAACTGTTTTTT. The encoded protein is CASSVAQGSTNEKLFF.

With regard to this clone: Distinct nucleotide sequences in the sample also encode this CDR3. The rearrangement uses TRBV24-1 and TRBJ1-2; D gene unclear. Per germline, CDR1 KGHDR and CDR2 SFDVKD. The CDR3 consists of 11 residues. V dropped 2 bases and J dropped 5 bases, with 2 bases sitting between them. This CDR3 is CATSDSYGYTF. CDR3 nucleotides: TGTGCCACCAGTGATTCTTATGGCTACACCTTC.

This chain joins TRBV5-4 and TRBJ2-7; the match to TRBD1 covers 9 bases. V dropped 2 bases and J dropped 6; count of bases not matched to a gene: 9. CDR3 length: 15 residues. In germline, CDR1 is SGHNT, CDR2 YYREEE (reference sequence). Here the CDR3 reads CASSLLTGGYSEQYF. DNA of the CDR3: TGTGCCAGCAGCTTACTGACAGGGGGTTACTCCGAGCAGTACTTC.

The genes are TRBV7-3 and TRBJ2-1; TRBD2 aligns across 10 bases. Germline V lookup: CDR1 SGHTA, CDR2 FQGTGA. The CDR3 extends over 16 amino acids. Trimming cost V 2 bases and J 6 bases; bases outside gene matches: 7. This CDR3 is CASSLPSGSSGNEQFF. The CDR3 bases are TGTGCCAGCAGCTTACCTAGCGGGAGCTCAGGCAATGAGCAGTTCTTC.